These T cell receptor beta chains were read from a single sample in a study of T cells in Graves' hyperthyroidism and ophthalmopathy. MiXCR was run by TCRdb on the multiplex PCR reads, yielding one entry per CDR3 protein. The table shows 610,000 or so distinct CDR3 sequences, with around 45% occurring only once. The specimen was peripheral blood or thyroid tissue (not recorded which). These receptors were taken from a woman under 30 with Graves' hyperthyroidism. Each CDR3 is given with its conserved first and last residue. Each record gives: J gene, V gene, D gene, clone size, CDR3 DNA, CDR3 protein. D genes are given only for firm matches. Clone sizes are given selectively: once, few, many, or a class where the clone is expanded.

>TRBJ1-1|TRBV10-3|-|-
TGTGCCATCATTGAAGGGGAGACGGACACTGAAGCTTTCTTT
CAIIEGETDTEAFF
>TRBJ2-1|TRBV10-3|TRBD2|-
TGTGCCATCGGCCCGACTAGCGAAGAGACCCAGTTCTTC
CAIGPTSEETQFF
>TRBJ1-2|TRBV4-1|-|-
TGCGCCAGCAGCCGTAGCGGGACGGAGCGCCCCTATGGCTACACCTTC
CASSRSGTERPYGYTF
>TRBJ1-1|TRBV20-1|TRBD1|many
TGCAGTGCAACCGGGACAGGGAGGACTGAAGCTTTCTTT
CSATGTGRTEAFF
>TRBJ1-1|TRBV20-1|TRBD1|many
TGCAGTGCCGGGACAGGGGGTCCGAACACTGAAGCTTTCTTT
CSAGTGGPNTEAFF
>TRBJ2-7|TRBV6-1|-|many
TGTGCCAGCAACCGGGACACCCCTCGCACCTACGAGCAGTACTTC
CASNRDTPRTYEQYF
>TRBJ1-5|TRBV11-2|TRBD1|-
TGTGCCAGCAGATCCGGGACAGGGGGTAATCAGCCCCAGCATTTT
CASRSGTGGNQPQHF
>TRBJ2-3|TRBV6-1|-|few
TGTGCCACACGCCTTACAGATACGCAGTATTTT
CATRLTDTQYF
>TRBJ1-2|TRBV4-2|-|-
TGTGCCAGCAGCCCTACCGGGCGCGGCTATGGCTACACCTTC
CASSPTGRGYGYTF
>TRBJ2-6|TRBV7-6|TRBD1|-
TGTGCCAGCAGTAAGGGGGGACAGGGGGCGGCGTTTTTC
CASSKGGQGAAFF
>TRBJ2-7|TRBV11-2|TRBD1|many
TGTGCCAGCAGCACCGGACAGGGAGGCTACGAGCAGTACTTC
CASSTGQGGYEQYF
>TRBJ2-7|TRBV7-9|TRBD1|many
TGTGCCAGCAGCACCCGACAGGGGAACGAGCAGTACTTC
CASSTRQGNEQYF
>TRBJ1-1|TRBV29-1|-|-
TGCAGTTACTTGGCAGGGACTGAAGCTTTCTTT
CSYLAGTEAFF
>TRBJ2-3|TRBV2|-|-
TGTGCCAGCAGGGGTGGGGACTGGAGCACAGATACGCAGTATTTT
CASRGGDWSTDTQYF
>TRBJ2-6|TRBV9|-|-
TGTGCCAGCAGCGTAGAGGGGTCCGGGGCCAACGTCCTGACTTTC
CASSVEGSGANVLTF
>TRBJ1-1|TRBV4-3|TRBD1|many
TGCGCCAGCAGCCAAGATGGACTGACAGGGATGATGAACACTGAAGCTTTCTTT
CASSQDGLTGMMNTEAFF
>TRBJ2-5|TRBV7-9|-|-
TGTGCCAGCAGCTTAGCCCCACCTCTGTACTTC
CASSLAPPLYF
>TRBJ1-2|TRBV12-3/TRBV12-4|-|-
TGTGCCAGCAGTCCCTGGACGGGGTATGGCTACACCTTC
CASSPWTGYGYTF
>TRBJ2-5|TRBV5-1|-|many
TGCGCCAGCAGCCCAACGAGGGAGACCCAGTACTTC
CASSPTRETQYF
>TRBJ1-1|TRBV20-1|TRBD1|-
TGCAGTGCCATACAGGGGCTGAGGGACACTGAAGCTTTCTTT
CSAIQGLRDTEAFF
>TRBJ2-5|TRBV12-3/TRBV12-4|TRBD2|many
TGTGCCAGCAGTTTTCAGGGAGGGGAGACCCAGTACTTC
CASSFQGGETQYF
>TRBJ2-5|TRBV12-3/TRBV12-4|-|-
TGTGCCAGCAGCTCAGGGTACTTC
CASSSGYF
>TRBJ2-3|TRBV16|-|-
TGTGCCAGCAGCCAAGTCGACACAGATACGCAGTATTTT
CASSQVDTDTQYF
>TRBJ1-2|TRBV7-9|-|-
TGTGTCAGCAGCGCGGGGGGGCATGGCTACACCTTC
CVSSAGGHGYTF
>TRBJ1-2|TRBV30|-|few
TGTGCCTGGAGTGGCAGGGAACATTTTGGCTACACCTTC
CAWSGREHFGYTF
>TRBJ1-4|TRBV11-1|TRBD1|-
TGTGCTTCAATGGTTCCGGGACAGTCGAATGAAAAACTGTTTTTT
CASMVPGQSNEKLFF
>TRBJ2-1|TRBV10-1|TRBD2|many
TGCGCCAGTCCTGAGGGGACTAGCGGGATGATCGAGCAGTTCTTC
CASPEGTSGMIEQFF
>TRBJ2-7|TRBV7-9|-|many
TGTGCCAGCAGCTTATTACTCGGCGGCTACGAGCAGTACTTC
CASSLLLGGYEQYF
>TRBJ1-4|TRBV6-5|-|-
TGTGCCAGCAGCCCCCGAAGGGGAGGCGATGAGGGAGAAAAACTGTTTTTT
CASSPRRGGDEGEKLFF
>TRBJ2-1|TRBV12-3/TRBV12-4|-|-
TGTGCCAGCAGTTCCCCTTCTGGCTCCAATGAGCAGTTCTTC
CASSSPSGSNEQFF
>TRBJ2-2|TRBV4-2|TRBD1|-
TGTGCCAGCAGCCAAGTGGGCAGGGGGAATCCCGGGGAGCTGTTTTTT
CASSQVGRGNPGELFF
>TRBJ2-3|TRBV7-8|-|-
TGTGCCAGCAGCTTAGGAATCACAGATACGCAGTATTTT
CASSLGITDTQYF
>TRBJ1-6|TRBV19|-|-
TGTGCCAGTAGCCCAACGGGCAGGAATTCACCCCTCCACTTT
CASSPTGRNSPLHF
>TRBJ1-2|TRBV30|TRBD1|few
TGTGCCTGGGAAACAGGGGGCGATGGCTACACCTTC
CAWETGGDGYTF
>TRBJ2-7|TRBV4-3|TRBD2|-
TGCGCCAGCAGCCAATCGGCGGGAGGGATGTACGAGCAGTACTTC
CASSQSAGGMYEQYF
>TRBJ2-7|TRBV4-1|-|-
TGCGCCAGCAGCCATAAGGCCCAGAGTGACCCTTCCTACGAGCAGTACTTC
CASSHKAQSDPSYEQYF
>TRBJ2-2|TRBV5-1|TRBD2|-
TGCGCCAGCAGCTATATGAGCGGGAGGGCCGGGGAGCTGTTTTTT
CASSYMSGRAGELFF
>TRBJ1-1|TRBV20-1|-|many
TGCAGTGCTAGTTCCCCAGGGAGGAGGAACACTGAAGCTTTCTTT
CSASSPGRRNTEAFF
>TRBJ1-4|TRBV5-1|-|many
TGCGCCAGCAGAGGGGGTACTAATGAAAAACTGTTTTTT
CASRGGTNEKLFF
>TRBJ1-6|TRBV15|TRBD1|-
TGTGCCACCGGTGGAGTCCGGGAGACAGGGTCACCCCTCCACTTT
CATGGVRETGSPLHF
>TRBJ2-1|TRBV7-2|-|-
TGTGCCAGCAGACAGTCCAATGAGCAGTTCTTC
CASRQSNEQFF
>TRBJ1-2|TRBV20-1|-|-
TGCAGTGCTAGTGCAGGGTTAGATCACTATGGCTACACCTTC
CSASAGLDHYGYTF
>TRBJ1-5|TRBV27|-|many
TGTGCCAGCAGTCGGACAGCGACGGTGGGGCAGCCCCAGCATTTT
CASSRTATVGQPQHF
>TRBJ1-4|TRBV6-1|TRBD1|many
TGTGCCAGCAGGACACAGGGGGGAAAACTGTTTTTT
CASRTQGGKLFF
>TRBJ2-7|TRBV6-2/TRBV6-3|-|-
TGTGCCAGCAGTTACCTGGGCGAGTTC
CASSYLGEF
>TRBJ1-5|TRBV29-1|-|-
TGCAGCGCTAGACAACCTGGTCAGCCCCAGCATTTT
CSARQPGQPQHF
>TRBJ2-5|TRBV12-3/TRBV12-4|TRBD2|many
TGTGCCAGCAGTCTCTCGGGGGGACGGGAGACCCAGTACTTC
CASSLSGGRETQYF
>TRBJ1-2|TRBV20-1|-|many
TGCAGTGCTAGTGATCGGGGTGAAGTCGGTGGCTACACCTTC
CSASDRGEVGGYTF
>TRBJ1-1|TRBV6-2/TRBV6-3|-|many
TGTGCCAGCAGTTACGGAGGGGACACTGAAGCTTTCTTT
CASSYGGDTEAFF
>TRBJ2-3|TRBV24-1|TRBD2|-
TGTGCCACCAGTGACTCCGGGACTAGCGGGAGGGCCCCCAATCCCACAGATACGCAGTATTTT
CATSDSGTSGRAPNPTDTQYF
>TRBJ2-5|TRBV10-3|-|-
TGTGCCATCAGTGGAGACAGGGATGAGGGAGGGGAGACCCAGTACTTC
CAISGDRDEGGETQYF
>TRBJ1-3|TRBV29-1|-|-
TGCAGCGGTGACTCACACTATGGCTACACCATATATTTT
CSGDSHYGYTIYF
>TRBJ1-1|TRBV29-1|-|many
TGCAGCGTTGTACGTAGTGAAGCTTTCTTT
CSVVRSEAFF
>TRBJ1-1|TRBV19|-|many
TGTGCCAGTAGTGTTAACCCCAGGACAGCCGAAGCTTTCTTT
CASSVNPRTAEAFF
>TRBJ2-7|TRBV7-8|-|many
TGTGCCAGCAGCTTCGACTACGAGCAGTACTTC
CASSFDYEQYF
>TRBJ2-7|TRBV30|-|few
TGTGCCTGGGGGAAGAGCGGTACCTACGAGCAGTACTTC
CAWGKSGTYEQYF
>TRBJ2-1|TRBV7-2|-|once
TGTGCCAGCAGCTTCGAGGTTCTGAATACGCAGTTCTTC
CASSFEVLNTQFF
>TRBJ1-5|TRBV19|-|many
TGTGCCAGTACCTCCGGGCCCCGCGGTCAGCCCCAGCATTTT
CASTSGPRGQPQHF
>TRBJ1-1|TRBV5-1|TRBD1|-
TGCGCCAGCAGCGTACAGGGGGTGAACACTGAAGCTTTCTTT
CASSVQGVNTEAFF
>TRBJ1-4|TRBV20-1|-|many
TGCAGTGCCAATGTACCCCCTCATGAAAAACTGTTTTTT
CSANVPPHEKLFF